The 32 T cell receptor beta chains below come from one sample, sequenced in a study of blood T cell repertoires in COVID-19. Sequencing used immunoSEQ multiplex PCR; TCRdb keeps in-frame clones, though not all of them. The sample comprises 150,000 to 200,000 clones, around 80% of which are singletons, and approximately 8.4% rests with the top ten. The sequenced material came from PBMCs or T cells enriched from blood (not recorded which). These receptor sequences come from a woman in her forties or fifties who had recovered from COVID-19.

The chain employs TRBV3-1 (or the pseudogene TRBV3-2) and TRBJ2-2; D unresolved. The CDR3 contains 15 residues. Germline CDR1 LGHDT, CDR2 YNNKEL (reference sequence). Trimming stripped 2 bases from V and 14 bases from J, with 21 bases between. Here the CDR3 reads CASSQPSLVGGKLFF. The CDR3 DNA reads TGTGCCAGCAGCCAACCTTCGCTTGTCGGCGGTAAACTGTTTTTT.

This chain joins TRBV7-9 and TRBJ2-3; 9 bases match TRBD1. Germline V CDR1 and CDR2: SEHNR, FQNEAQ (reference sequence). The junction had 5 bases not matched to a gene; V was cut back by 3 bases and J by 4 bases. The CDR3 is 15 amino acids. CDR3 DNA: TGTGCCAGCAGCTTGGGACAGGGTGGCGCAGATACGCAGTATTTT. The encoded protein is CASSLGQGGADTQYF.

This clone was found once. The V call is TRBV7-8, the J call TRBJ2-7; 8 positions agree with TRBD2. J was trimmed by 3 bases and V by 6 bases; bases with no gene match: 10. The CDR3 is 15 residues long. Germline-derived CDR1 and CDR2 are SGHVS and FQNEAQ. The CDR3 nucleotides read TGTGCCAGCAGACAGAGCGGGGGTTATAACTACGAGCAGTACTTC. Translation gives CASRQSGGYNYEQYF.

The J gene is TRBJ2-7, the V gene TRBV10-3; 7 bases are a match to TRBD2. CDR1 and CDR2 (germline): ENHRY, SYGVKD. Trimming cost V 2 bases and J 2 bases; bases outside gene matches: 9. The CDR3 contains 16 residues. Here the CDR3 DNA reads TGTGCCATCAGTGAGGCGACTCGGGGACTAACCTACGAGCAGTACTTC. Protein product: CAISEATRGLTYEQYF.

The chain is built from TRBV5-4 and TRBJ2-3; perhaps TRBD2 as D (5 bases). Germline CDR1 reads SGHNT; CDR2 reads YYREEE (reference sequence). V lost 0 bases and J lost 0, with 11 bases in between. CDR3 length: 16 amino acids. In DNA form, the CDR3 reads TGTGCCAGCAGCTTGGACGCGAAGCGGAGCACAGATACGCAGTATTTT. Its protein is CASSLDAKRSTDTQYF.

V gene TRBV5-1 combines with J gene TRBJ2-3, with D uncertain. Trimming stripped 3 bases from V and 0 bases from J, with 8 bases between. Germline-derived CDR1 and CDR2 are SGHRS and YFSETQ. The CDR3 covers 14 residues. The CDR3 DNA reads as TGCGCCAGCAGCTCCGAGACTAGCACAGATACGCAGTATTTT. Its protein is CASSSETSTDTQYF.

V usage is TRBV2 and J usage is TRBJ2-5; D remains unclear. Germline V gene sequence: CDR1 SNHLY, CDR2 FYNNEI. This CDR3 region has 17 residues. V was shortened by 7 bases and J by 0 bases, with 21 bases between the two germline ends. The CDR3, as DNA: TGTGCCAGCACCGCTCCGGTCTCGCGGCCTAACCAAGAGACCCAGTACTTC. Its translation is CASTAPVSRPNQETQYF.

The genes are TRBV7-9 and TRBJ2-7; the match to TRBD2 covers 9 bases. CDR1 SEHNR and CDR2 FQNEAQ come from the germline V gene (reference sequence). The CDR3 sequence is 14 residues long. The junction had 3 bases not matched to a gene; V was cut back by 2 bases and J by 4 bases. The CDR3 region has the DNA TGTGCCAGCAGCTTATCGAGCGGGAGGTACGAGCAGTACTTC. As protein: CASSLSSGRYEQYF.

The J gene is TRBJ2-3, the V gene TRBV3-1 (or the pseudogene TRBV3-2); D ambiguous. This CDR3 contains 11 residues. CDR1 and CDR2 (germline): LGHDT, YNNKEL (reference sequence). The V end lost 4 bases, the J end lost 14 bases, and 13 bases lay between the germline ends. CDR3 sequence (DNA): TGTGCCAGCAGCCTGGGTCCCCGGGTGTATTTT. Translating it yields CASSLGPRVYF.

The rearrangement joins TRBV6-5 to TRBJ1-1, with D perhaps matching TRBD1 (5 bases). This CDR3 is built from 15 residues. Germline CDR1 and CDR2: MNHEY and SVGAGI. V lost 6 bases and J lost 3, with 17 bases in between. The CDR3 coding sequence is TGTGCCAGCAGGGATGGGGCCAGGGCCTACACTGAAGCTTTCTTT. Its protein is CASRDGARAYTEAFF.

This chain joins TRBV4-3 and TRBJ1-5; 7 bases agree with TRBD1. The J segment lost 4 bases and the V segment lost 0 bases, leaving 0 bases of the junction unmatched. CDR1 is LGHNA, CDR2 YSLEER, per germline. This CDR3 has 14 amino acids. CDR3 nucleotides: TGCGCCAGCAGCCAAGAGACAGGGAATCAGCCCCAGCATTTT. Its protein product is CASSQETGNQPQHF.

The chain recombines TRBV14 with TRBJ2-2; 12 nucleotides line up with TRBD2. The V and J ends lost 3 bases and 4 bases, in that order; junction bases with no gene match: 9. Germline V gene data show CDR1 as SGHDN and CDR2 as FVKESK. The CDR3 runs 18 residues. CDR3 sequence (DNA): TGTGCCAGCAGCCACTTTCCCATGACTAGCGGGAGCACCGGGGAGCTGTTTTTT. Amino acid sequence: CASSHFPMTSGSTGELFF.

The chain uses TRBV6-5 and TRBJ2-1, with 9 bases matching TRBD1. The CDR3 totals 14 residues. The germline V gene has CDR1 MNHEY and CDR2 SVGAGI. The J segment lost 8 bases and the V segment lost 4 bases, leaving 6 bases of the junction unmatched. The CDR3 is CASSFRDRVHEQFF. For the CDR3, the DNA is TGTGCCAGCAGTTTCCGGGACAGGGTACATGAGCAGTTCTTC.

The chain couples TRBV6-2 or TRBV6-3 to TRBJ1-5; 7 bases are a match to TRBD1. The CDR3 has 17 residues. V gave up 2 bases and J gave up 3 bases; unmatched junction bases: 10. CDR1 is MNHEY and CDR2 is SVGEGT in the germline V gene. CDR3 region: CASSYDPRGNHNQPQHF. The CDR3 nucleotides read TGTGCCAGCAGTTACGACCCCAGGGGGAATCACAATCAGCCCCAGCATTTT.

This sequence joins TRBV5-1 and TRBJ2-3, with 10 bases that match TRBD2. Per germline, CDR1 SGHRS and CDR2 YFSETQ. The junction had 6 bases not matched to a gene; V was cut back by 0 bases and J by 2 bases. This CDR3 is built from 17 residues. The CDR3 protein is CASSLGLAGANTDTQYF. The CDR3 DNA reads TGCGCCAGCAGCTTGGGTCTAGCGGGGGCCAACACAGATACGCAGTATTTT.

The count of this clone is one. This chain connects TRBV5-4 to TRBJ1-1, with a weak D call TRBD1 (6 bases). V was shortened by 4 bases and J by 0 bases, with 10 bases between the two germline ends. Germline assignment: CDR1 SGHNT and CDR2 YYREEE (reference sequence). The CDR3 contains 14 residues. The DNA for the CDR3 is TGTGCCAGCAGCCTACAGGGCATGAACACTGAAGCTTTCTTT. Translated, it gives CASSLQGMNTEAFF.

V gene TRBV5-1 combines with J gene TRBJ1-1; D gene uncertain. The germline gives CDR1 SGHRS, CDR2 YFSETQ. The V gene lost 3 bases and the J gene lost 5 bases, with 11 bases spanning the gap. This CDR3 spans 13 amino acids. The CDR3 is CASSYSGATEAFF. The DNA for the CDR3 is TGCGCCAGCAGCTACTCAGGCGCAACTGAAGCTTTCTTT.

This chain links TRBV10-3 with TRBJ2-3; 8 bases line up with TRBD2. The germline V gene encodes CDR1 ENHRY and CDR2 SYGVKD. J was trimmed by 4 bases and V by 0 bases; bases with no gene match: 15. The CDR3 runs to 19 residues. The CDR3 DNA sequence: TGTGCCATCAGTGAGTCGAACAGCGGGAGTGGGGGCGTTTCAGATACGCAGTATTTT. Translated: CAISESNSGSGGVSDTQYF.

By sample fraction, this clone is medium-sized. This chain links TRBV5-1 with TRBJ1-1; TRBD1 might be the D (6 bases). The CDR3 totals 17 residues. Trimming removed 0 bases from V and 1 base from J, with 16 bases in between. Germline V gene lookup returns CDR1 SGHRS and CDR2 YFSETQ. The DNA of the CDR3 is TGCGCCAGCAGCTTGGGGAGTGGGGGACAAACGAACACTGAAGCTTTCTTT. It yields the protein CASSLGSGGQTNTEAFF.

The genes are TRBV4-2 and TRBJ2-5, with 12 bases identical to TRBD2. CDR3 length: 15 residues. Germline assignment: CDR1 LGHNA and CDR2 YNFKEQ. Germline trimming cut 6 bases from V and 4 bases from J; bases unmatched to any gene: 6. The CDR3 DNA reads as TGTGCCAGCAGTCGCGGGGGACTAGCGGGAGAGACCCAGTACTTC. This gives the protein CASSRGGLAGETQYF.

The chain uses TRBV19 and TRBJ1-1, with TRBD1 matching over 9 bases. CDR1 is LNHDA and CDR2 is SQIVND in the germline V gene (reference sequence). V shed 6 bases and J 2 bases; nucleotides not matched to a gene: 13. The CDR3 totals 17 residues. CDR3 amino acids: CASSEGTGIILNTEAFF. CDR3 in DNA: TGTGCCAGTAGCGAAGGGACAGGGATCATTCTTAACACTGAAGCTTTCTTT.

This chain connects TRBV9 to TRBJ1-2, with unresolved D. The germline V gene encodes CDR1 SGDLS and CDR2 YYNGEE. The CDR3 length is 13 residues. V lost 3 bases to trimming and J lost 2 bases, with 8 bases between them. CDR3: CASSATPNYGYTF. The CDR3 bases are TGTGCCAGCAGCGCGACACCAAACTATGGCTACACCTTC.

In this sample, this clone turned up a few times. This chain joins TRBV19 and TRBJ1-5; D remains unclear. The CDR3 has 13 amino acids. Looked up from germline, CDR1 is LNHDA and CDR2 is SQIVND (reference sequence). Trimming took 7 bases from V and 6 from J, leaving 13 bases between them. The CDR3 reads CASNEGVGQPQHF. The CDR3 region has the DNA TGTGCCAGTAATGAGGGAGTGGGTCAGCCCCAGCATTTT.

This sequence joins TRBV7-8 and TRBJ2-3; tentative D call: TRBD1 (6 bases). From germline, CDR1 is SGHVS and CDR2 FQNEAQ. V gave up 5 bases and J gave up 7 bases, with 31 bases separating them. The CDR3 length is 19 residues. CDR3 in DNA: TGTGCCAGCAGCGCGCCACGGGACATTACAGACGCCCCCGACTATACGCAGTATTTT. Translation gives CASSAPRDITDAPDYTQYF.

The chain is built from TRBV29-1 and TRBJ1-6; TRBD1 might be the D (6 bases). The CDR3 covers 13 residues. Germline V CDR1 and CDR2: SQVTM, ANQGSEA. V shed 6 bases and J shed 6 bases, with 12 bases lying between them. This chain's CDR3 is CSVLRDTNSPLHF. The CDR3 DNA reads as TGCAGCGTACTCCGGGACACTAATTCACCCCTCCACTTT. The whole variable domain, filled in from reference TRBV29-1 and TRBJ1-6, reads SAVISQKPSRDICQRGTSLTIQCQVDSQVTMMFWYRQQPGQSLTLIATANQGSEATYESGFVIDKFPISRPNLTFSTLTVSNMSPEDSSIYLCSVLRDTNSPLHFGNGTRLTVT.

This clone appeared a single time. For the CDR3, the DNA is TGTGCCAGCAACCTACAGGGGTCCCGCGGGTCACCCCTCCACTTT. It specifies CASNLQGSRGSPLHF. The J gene is TRBJ1-6, the V gene TRBV6-5; 7 bases are shared with TRBD1. This CDR3 has 15 residues. CDR1 is MNHEY, CDR2 SVGAGI, per germline. Unmatched junction bases numbered 13, after V lost 7 bases and J lost 10 bases.

The V and J genes are TRBV29-1 and TRBJ2-1, with 9 bases lining up with TRBD1. Trimming cost V 8 bases and J 4 bases; bases outside gene matches: 3. Germline V lookup: CDR1 SQVTM, CDR2 ANQGSEA. CDR3 size: 12 residues. The CDR3 DNA is TGCAGCTACGGGACAGGGTACAATGAGCAGTTCTTC. Its translation is CSYGTGYNEQFF.

The chain links TRBV19 to TRBJ1-5, with D maybe TRBD1 (6 bases). This CDR3 has 15 amino acids. Germline V CDR1 and CDR2: LNHDA, SQIVND (reference sequence). The V gene lost 5 bases and the J gene lost 1 base, with 12 bases spanning the gap. The DNA for the CDR3 is TGTGCCAGTAGTTGGGGGCAGCCCAGCAATCAGCCCCAGCATTTT. This codes for CASSWGQPSNQPQHF.

The chain joins TRBV7-2 to TRBJ1-3, with TRBD1 as a possible D gene (5 bases). The germline V and J ends were trimmed by 1 base and 4 bases, with 8 bases remaining between them. This CDR3 spans 14 amino acids. Germline assignment: CDR1 SGHTA and CDR2 FQGNSA. CDR3: CASSLEGSGNTIYF. In DNA, the CDR3 is TGTGCCAGCAGCTTAGAGGGGTCCGGAAACACCATATATTTT.

The CDR3 region has the DNA TGTGCCAGCAGCTTGGCCGGGGGTCGCACAGATACGCAGTATTTT. Encoded protein: CASSLAGGRTDTQYF. This chain links TRBV5-4 with TRBJ2-3; D may be TRBD2 (6 bases). The CDR3 is 15 amino acids. Germline V gene data show CDR1 as SGHNT and CDR2 as YYREEE (reference sequence). The V end lost 0 bases, the J end lost 1 base, and 9 bases lay between the germline ends.

The CDR3 DNA follows: TGCGCCAGCAGCCCGGCGGGGGCTGGACCCTACGAGCAGTACTTC. It encodes CASSPAGAGPYEQYF. The chain recombines TRBV4-1 with TRBJ2-7, with a possible D match to TRBD2 (7 bases). Germline values: CDR1 MGHRA, CDR2 YSYEKL. V shed 4 bases and J shed 2 bases, with 15 bases lying between them. This CDR3 contains 15 residues.

The rearrangement uses TRBV19 and TRBJ1-1; D gene uncertain. V lost 8 bases and J 0 bases, leaving 16 bases between the germline ends. The CDR3 runs to 15 residues. Germline loops: CDR1 LNHDA, CDR2 SQIVND (reference sequence). CDR3 sequence reads: CASFNRRELNTEAFF. In nucleotides, the CDR3 is TGTGCCAGTTTCAACAGAAGGGAGCTGAACACTGAAGCTTTCTTT.